The clone carrying this T cell receptor (beta chain) was counted a few times. This sample stems from a study of identical twins. MiXCR, run by TCRdb on the 5' RACE reads, gives a single entry per CDR3 protein. This repertoire shows over 200,000 distinct CDR3 sequences, about 10% found once; its top ten account for about 9%. This clonotype was obtained from a middle-aged man in good health. Sequencing was performed on memory T cells sorted from blood.

CDR3 in amino acids: CASSRQGEATEAFF. The CDR3 nucleotides read TGTGCCAGCAGTCGACAGGGAGAGGCCACTGAAGCTTTCTTT. The chain combines TRBV6-1 with TRBJ1-1, with TRBD1 matching 7 bases. V gave up 5 bases and J gave up 4 bases; unmatched junction bases: 7. Germline-derived CDR1 and CDR2 are MNHNS and SASEGT. CDR3 size: 14 residues.